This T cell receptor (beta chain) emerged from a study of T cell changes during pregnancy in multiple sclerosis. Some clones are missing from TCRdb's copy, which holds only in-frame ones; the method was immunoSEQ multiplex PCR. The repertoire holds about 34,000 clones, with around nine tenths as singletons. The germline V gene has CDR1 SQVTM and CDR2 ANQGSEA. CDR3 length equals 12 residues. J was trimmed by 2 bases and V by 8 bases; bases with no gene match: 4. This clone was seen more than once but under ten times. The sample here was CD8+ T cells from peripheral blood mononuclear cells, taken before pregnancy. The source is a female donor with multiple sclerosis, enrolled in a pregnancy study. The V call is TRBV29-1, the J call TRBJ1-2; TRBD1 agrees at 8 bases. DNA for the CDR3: TGCAGCACTAGACAGGGGAACTATGGCTACACCTTC. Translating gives CSTRQGNYGYTF.